These T cell receptor beta chains were read from a single sample in a study of blood T cell repertoires in COVID-19. This table comes from immunoSEQ multiplex PCR, and its TCRdb copy is limited to in-frame clones, with some not included. Of hundreds of thousands of clones in the sample, 75% to 90% were seen once. Sequencing input: peripheral blood. These receptors were obtained from a woman aged 70 to 79 with COVID-19, enrolled during active disease. Both conserved end residues are part of each CDR3. A D gene is named only where the DNA matches it firmly. Clone size is not always given. Where it is, it says once, few, many or a class for expanded clones.

d_call: NA; v_call: TRBV24-1; clone_size: NA; j_call: TRBJ2-2; cdr3_length: 12; cdr3_nt: TGTGCCACCAGTCCCGGGGCCGGGGAGCTGTTTTTT; cdr3_aa: CATSPGAGELFF
d_call: NA; v_call: TRBV27; clone_size: NA; j_call: TRBJ1-4; cdr3_length: 17; cdr3_nt: TGTGCCAGCAGTTTACAGGGCCCTGGGGGGTTTAATGAAAAACTGTTTTTT; cdr3_aa: CASSLQGPGGFNEKLFF
d_call: TRBD2; v_call: TRBV2; clone_size: NA; j_call: TRBJ2-2; cdr3_length: 16; cdr3_nt: TGTGCCAGCAGACTAGCGGGGGGGCCCCGAACCGGGGAGCTGTTTTTT; cdr3_aa: CASRLAGGPRTGELFF
d_call: NA; v_call: TRBV5-1; clone_size: NA; j_call: TRBJ1-1; cdr3_length: 12; cdr3_nt: TGCGCCAGCAGCGCGGGAAAGACTGAAGCTTTCTTT; cdr3_aa: CASSAGKTEAFF
d_call: NA; v_call: TRBV24-1; clone_size: NA; j_call: TRBJ2-3; cdr3_length: 14; cdr3_nt: TGTGCCACCAGTGGTCGGGGGAGCACAGATACGCAGTATTTT; cdr3_aa: CATSGRGSTDTQYF
d_call: NA; v_call: TRBV10-2; clone_size: few; j_call: TRBJ1-2; cdr3_length: 14; cdr3_nt: TGCGCCAGCAGTGAGCCACAGCCTGGCTATGGCTACACCTTC; cdr3_aa: CASSEPQPGYGYTF
d_call: TRBD1; v_call: TRBV7-2; clone_size: NA; j_call: TRBJ1-5; cdr3_length: 14; cdr3_nt: TGTGCCAGCAGCCTGGACAGGGCCGTTGGGCCCCAGCATTTT; cdr3_aa: CASSLDRAVGPQHF
d_call: NA; v_call: TRBV5-1; clone_size: NA; j_call: TRBJ2-5; cdr3_length: 14; cdr3_nt: TGCGCCAGCAGCGTGTTGGCGGGGCAGGAGACCCAGTACTTC; cdr3_aa: CASSVLAGQETQYF
d_call: TRBD1; v_call: TRBV4-3; clone_size: NA; j_call: TRBJ1-4; cdr3_length: 17; cdr3_nt: TGCGCCAGCAGCCAAGAAGGGTCGGACAGGAATAATGAAAAACTGTTTTTT; cdr3_aa: CASSQEGSDRNNEKLFF
d_call: TRBD1; v_call: TRBV28; clone_size: once; j_call: TRBJ1-5; cdr3_length: 16; cdr3_nt: TGTGCCAGCAGTTTAGGGCCAGGGGGCCCCAATCAGCCCCAGCATTTT; cdr3_aa: CASSLGPGGPNQPQHF
d_call: NA; v_call: TRBV7-2; clone_size: NA; j_call: TRBJ1-5; cdr3_length: 17; cdr3_nt: TGTGCCAGCAGCTTAGAAGGGGCCCTGCCTAAGGGTCAGCCCCAGCATTTT; cdr3_aa: CASSLEGALPKGQPQHF
d_call: TRBD2; v_call: TRBV10-2; clone_size: NA; j_call: TRBJ2-3; cdr3_length: 15; cdr3_nt: TGCGCCAGCAGTCCTAGCGGGGTAGGCACAGATACGCAGTATTTT; cdr3_aa: CASSPSGVGTDTQYF
d_call: NA; v_call: TRBV10-2; clone_size: NA; j_call: TRBJ1-5; cdr3_length: 15; cdr3_nt: TGCGCCAGCAGTGAGTCAAGGGACAACGGCCAGCCCCAGCATTTT; cdr3_aa: CASSESRDNGQPQHF
d_call: NA; v_call: TRBV6-5; clone_size: NA; j_call: TRBJ2-1; cdr3_length: 15; cdr3_nt: TGTGCCAGCAGTTTATCGGGGGAGCCCTACAATGAGCAGTTCTTC; cdr3_aa: CASSLSGEPYNEQFF
d_call: TRBD2; v_call: TRBV30; clone_size: NA; j_call: TRBJ2-7; cdr3_length: 14; cdr3_nt: TGTGCCTGCGCTGGGACTACATATACCTACGAGCAGTACTTC; cdr3_aa: CACAGTTYTYEQYF
d_call: TRBD2; v_call: TRBV9; clone_size: NA; j_call: TRBJ2-5; cdr3_length: 16; cdr3_nt: TGTGCCAGCAGCGTAGGGGCTAGCGGGGCCTCGGAGACCCAGTACTTC; cdr3_aa: CASSVGASGASETQYF
d_call: NA; v_call: TRBV5-1; clone_size: NA; j_call: TRBJ2-5; cdr3_length: 16; cdr3_nt: TGCGCCAGCAGCAGATTCCCACAGGTTTTACGAGAGACCCAGTACTTC; cdr3_aa: CASSRFPQVLRETQYF
d_call: TRBD2; v_call: TRBV6-4; clone_size: NA; j_call: TRBJ2-3; cdr3_length: 14; cdr3_nt: TGTGCCAGCAGTGACGGGGGGGGGACAGATACGCAGTATTTT; cdr3_aa: CASSDGGGTDTQYF
d_call: NA; v_call: TRBV28; clone_size: once; j_call: TRBJ1-1; cdr3_length: 10; cdr3_nt: TGTGCCGTCACGGGTACTGAAGCTTTCTTT; cdr3_aa: CAVTGTEAFF
d_call: NA; v_call: TRBV28; clone_size: NA; j_call: TRBJ1-2; cdr3_length: 10; cdr3_nt: TGTGCCAGCAGTTCGGTTGGCTACACCTTC; cdr3_aa: CASSSVGYTF
d_call: NA; v_call: TRBV13; clone_size: NA; j_call: TRBJ2-2; cdr3_length: 12; cdr3_nt: TGTGCCAGCAGCTCGGGGACCGGGGAGCTGTTTTTT; cdr3_aa: CASSSGTGELFF
d_call: NA; v_call: TRBV10-2; clone_size: once; j_call: TRBJ2-3; cdr3_length: 12; cdr3_nt: TGCGCCAGCAGTGATGAGGGAAATACGCAGTATTTT; cdr3_aa: CASSDEGNTQYF
d_call: TRBD1; v_call: TRBV5-1; clone_size: NA; j_call: TRBJ1-2; cdr3_length: 15; cdr3_nt: TGCGCCAGCAGTTTCGCGGGGACAGGGAACTATGGCTACACCTTC; cdr3_aa: CASSFAGTGNYGYTF
d_call: NA; v_call: TRBV5-1; clone_size: NA; j_call: TRBJ1-2; cdr3_length: 14; cdr3_nt: TGCGCCAGCAGCTTGGCTAGGCCAGACTATGGCTACACCTTC; cdr3_aa: CASSLARPDYGYTF
d_call: TRBD1; v_call: TRBV19; clone_size: NA; j_call: TRBJ1-3; cdr3_length: 15; cdr3_nt: TGTGCCAGTAGTCCCACAGGGGGCTTGGGATACACCATATATTTT; cdr3_aa: CASSPTGGLGYTIYF
d_call: TRBD1; v_call: TRBV24-1; clone_size: NA; j_call: TRBJ2-5; cdr3_length: 15; cdr3_nt: TGTGCCACCAGTGACAAGACAGGGGCGGGAGAGACCCAGTACTTC; cdr3_aa: CATSDKTGAGETQYF
d_call: TRBD1; v_call: TRBV5-6; clone_size: many; j_call: TRBJ1-2; cdr3_length: 14; cdr3_nt: TGTGCCAGCAGCCGGACAGGTGGTACCTATGGCTACACCTTC; cdr3_aa: CASSRTGGTYGYTF
d_call: TRBD2; v_call: TRBV4-1; clone_size: NA; j_call: TRBJ2-7; cdr3_length: 15; cdr3_nt: TGCGCCAGCAGCCGGGAGGCAGCGGGGGACCACGAGCAGTACTTC; cdr3_aa: CASSREAAGDHEQYF
d_call: TRBD1; v_call: TRBV7-6; clone_size: NA; j_call: TRBJ1-2; cdr3_length: 15; cdr3_nt: TGTGCCAGCAGCTTAATACAGGGGGCGAACTATGGCTACACCTTC; cdr3_aa: CASSLIQGANYGYTF